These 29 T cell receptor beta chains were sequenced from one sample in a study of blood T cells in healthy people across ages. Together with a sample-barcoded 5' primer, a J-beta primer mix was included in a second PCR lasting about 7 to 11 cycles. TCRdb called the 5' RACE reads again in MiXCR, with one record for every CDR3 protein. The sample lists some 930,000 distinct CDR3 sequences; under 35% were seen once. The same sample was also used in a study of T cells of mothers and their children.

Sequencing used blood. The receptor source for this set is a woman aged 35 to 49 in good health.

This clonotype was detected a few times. The DNA for the CDR3 is TGCAGCGTCGGGACAGGGGGAGAAGACGAGCAGTACTTC. Translated, it gives CSVGTGGEDEQYF. The chain uses TRBV29-1 and TRBJ2-7; 11 bases line up with TRBD1. The CDR3 length is 13 residues. V lost 6 bases to trimming and J lost 5 bases; unmatched junction nucleotides: 6. Germline V lookup: CDR1 SQVTM, CDR2 ANQGSEA.

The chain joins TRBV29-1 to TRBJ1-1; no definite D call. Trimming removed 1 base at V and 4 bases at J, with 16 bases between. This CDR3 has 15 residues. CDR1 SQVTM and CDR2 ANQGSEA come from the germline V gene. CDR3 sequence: CSVEAGYGIGTEAFF. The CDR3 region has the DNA TGCAGCGTTGAAGCAGGTTACGGTATCGGCACTGAAGCTTTCTTT.

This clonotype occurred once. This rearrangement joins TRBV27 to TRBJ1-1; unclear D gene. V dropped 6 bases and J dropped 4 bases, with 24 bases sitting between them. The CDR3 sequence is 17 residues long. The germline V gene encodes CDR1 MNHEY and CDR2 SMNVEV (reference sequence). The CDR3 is CASSPKGLGRLSTEAFF. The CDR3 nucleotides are TGTGCCAGCAGCCCTAAAGGACTCGGCAGACTGAGCACTGAAGCTTTCTTT.

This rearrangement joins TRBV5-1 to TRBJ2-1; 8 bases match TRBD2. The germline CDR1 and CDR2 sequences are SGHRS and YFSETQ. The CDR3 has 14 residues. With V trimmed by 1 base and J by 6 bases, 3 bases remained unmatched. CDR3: CASSLTSGLNEQFF. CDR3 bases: TGCGCCAGCAGCTTGACTAGCGGTCTCAATGAGCAGTTCTTC.

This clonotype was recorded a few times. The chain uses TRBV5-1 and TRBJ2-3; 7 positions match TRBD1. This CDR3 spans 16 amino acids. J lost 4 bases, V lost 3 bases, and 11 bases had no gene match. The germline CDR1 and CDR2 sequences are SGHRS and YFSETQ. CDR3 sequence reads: CASSSQPTGSSDTQYF. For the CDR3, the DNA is TGCGCCAGCAGCTCCCAACCGACAGGGAGTTCAGATACGCAGTATTTT.

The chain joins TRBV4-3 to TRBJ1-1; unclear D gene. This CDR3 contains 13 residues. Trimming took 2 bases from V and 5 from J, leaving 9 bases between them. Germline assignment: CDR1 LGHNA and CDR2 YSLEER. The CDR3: CASSQSRRTEAFF. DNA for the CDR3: TGCGCCAGCAGCCAATCTCGACGGACTGAAGCTTTCTTT.

CDR3 nucleotides: TGCGCCAGCAGCCAACAGAGACAGGGCGCGTACGAGCAGTACTTC. This gives the protein CASSQQRQGAYEQYF. The gene calls are TRBV4-3 and TRBJ2-7; 7 bases agree with TRBD1. With V trimmed by 2 bases and J by 4 bases, 8 bases remained unmatched. The germline gives CDR1 LGHNA, CDR2 YSLEER. This CDR3 spans 15 amino acids.

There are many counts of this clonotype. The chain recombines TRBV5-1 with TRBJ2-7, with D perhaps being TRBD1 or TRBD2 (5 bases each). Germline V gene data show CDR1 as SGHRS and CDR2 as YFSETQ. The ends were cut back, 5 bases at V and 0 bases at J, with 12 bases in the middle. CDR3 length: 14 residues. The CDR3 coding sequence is TGCGCCAGCAGGAGGGACGGTGTCTCCTACGAGCAGTACTTC. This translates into CASRRDGVSYEQYF.

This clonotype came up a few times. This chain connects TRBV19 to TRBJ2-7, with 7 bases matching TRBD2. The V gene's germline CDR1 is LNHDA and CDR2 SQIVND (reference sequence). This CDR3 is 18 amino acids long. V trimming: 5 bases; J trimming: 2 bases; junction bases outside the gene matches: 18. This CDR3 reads CASSVRRSTSVKPYEQYF. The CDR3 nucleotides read TGTGCCAGTAGTGTACGGCGCTCTACTAGCGTGAAACCCTACGAGCAGTACTTC.

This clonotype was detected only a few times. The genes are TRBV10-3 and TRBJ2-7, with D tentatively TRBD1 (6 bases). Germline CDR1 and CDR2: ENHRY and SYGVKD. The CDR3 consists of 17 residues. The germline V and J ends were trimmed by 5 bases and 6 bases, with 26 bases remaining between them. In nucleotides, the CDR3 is TGTGCCATCAGTAGCCCTGGACAGAGCGAGGGCCCAGGCGAGCAGTACTTC. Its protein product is CAISSPGQSEGPGEQYF.

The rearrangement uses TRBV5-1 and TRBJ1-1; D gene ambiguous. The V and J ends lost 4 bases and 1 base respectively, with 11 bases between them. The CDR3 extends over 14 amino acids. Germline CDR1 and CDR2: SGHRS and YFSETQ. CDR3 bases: TGCGCCAGCAGCCCGAACACAGAGAACACTGAAGCTTTCTTT. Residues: CASSPNTENTEAFF. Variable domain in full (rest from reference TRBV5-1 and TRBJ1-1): KAGVTQTPRYLIKTRGQQVTLSCSPISGHRSVSWYQQTPGQGLQFLFEYFSETQRNKGNFPGRFSGRQFSNSRSEMNVSTLELGDSALYLCASSPNTENTEAFFGQGTRLTVV.

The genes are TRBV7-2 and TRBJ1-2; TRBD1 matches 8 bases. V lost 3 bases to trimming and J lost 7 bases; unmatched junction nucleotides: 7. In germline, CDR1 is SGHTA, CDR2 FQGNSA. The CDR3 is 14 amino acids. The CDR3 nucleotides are TGTGCCAGCAGCTTTGGACAGGGTGGCAGTGGCTACACCTTC. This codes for CASSFGQGGSGYTF.

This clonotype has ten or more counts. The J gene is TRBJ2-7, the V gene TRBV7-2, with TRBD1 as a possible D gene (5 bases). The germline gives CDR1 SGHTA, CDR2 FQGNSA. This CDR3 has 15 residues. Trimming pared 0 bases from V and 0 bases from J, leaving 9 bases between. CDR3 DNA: TGTGCCAGCAGCTTAGCGCAGGGTCCCTCCTACGAGCAGTACTTC. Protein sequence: CASSLAQGPSYEQYF.

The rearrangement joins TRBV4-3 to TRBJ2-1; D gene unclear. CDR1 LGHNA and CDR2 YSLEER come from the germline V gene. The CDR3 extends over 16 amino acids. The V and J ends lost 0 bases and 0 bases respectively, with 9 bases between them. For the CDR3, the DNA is TGCGCCAGCAGCCAAGATAGCAGTCTCTCCTACAATGAGCAGTTCTTC. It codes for CASSQDSSLSYNEQFF.

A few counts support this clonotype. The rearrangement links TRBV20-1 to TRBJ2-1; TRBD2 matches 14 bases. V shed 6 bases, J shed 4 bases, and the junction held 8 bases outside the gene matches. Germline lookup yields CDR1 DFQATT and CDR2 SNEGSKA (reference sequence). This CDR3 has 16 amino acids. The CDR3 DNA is TGCAGTGCCCAACGGACTAGCGGGGGGCTATACAATGAGCAGTTCTTC. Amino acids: CSAQRTSGGLYNEQFF.

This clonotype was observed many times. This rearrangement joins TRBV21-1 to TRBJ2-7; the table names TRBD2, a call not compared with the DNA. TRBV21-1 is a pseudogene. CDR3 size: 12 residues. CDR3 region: CASTWRRDEQYF. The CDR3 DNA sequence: TGTGCCAGCACCTGGAGGAGAGACGAGCAGTACTTC.

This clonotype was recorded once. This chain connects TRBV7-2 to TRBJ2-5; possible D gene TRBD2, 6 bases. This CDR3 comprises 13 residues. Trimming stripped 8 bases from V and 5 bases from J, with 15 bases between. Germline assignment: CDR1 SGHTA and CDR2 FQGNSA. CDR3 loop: CASQFSGVETQYF. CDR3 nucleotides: TGTGCCAGCCAATTCTCGGGAGTTGAGACCCAGTACTTC.

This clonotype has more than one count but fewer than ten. CDR3 residues: CAWSPLSGYDGTDTQYF. For the CDR3, the DNA is TGTGCCTGGAGTCCATTGTCAGGGTATGACGGCACAGATACGCAGTATTTT. This chain links TRBV30 with TRBJ2-3; possible D gene TRBD1, 5 bases. Germline V lookup: CDR1 GTSNPN, CDR2 SVGIG (reference sequence). V was cut by 2 bases and J by 1 base, with 19 bases left in between. The CDR3 extends over 17 amino acids.

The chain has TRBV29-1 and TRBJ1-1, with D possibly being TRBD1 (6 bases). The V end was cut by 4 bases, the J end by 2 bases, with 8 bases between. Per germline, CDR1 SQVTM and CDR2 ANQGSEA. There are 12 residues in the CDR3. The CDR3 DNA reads TGCAGCGTTGGACAGGCTAACACTGAAGCTTTCTTT. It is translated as CSVGQANTEAFF.

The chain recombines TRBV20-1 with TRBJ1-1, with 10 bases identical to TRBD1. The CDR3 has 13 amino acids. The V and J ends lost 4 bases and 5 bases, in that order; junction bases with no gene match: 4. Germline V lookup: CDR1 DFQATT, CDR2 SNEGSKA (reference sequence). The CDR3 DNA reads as TGCAGTGCTAACGGACAGGGGGAGACTGAAGCTTTCTTT. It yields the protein CSANGQGETEAFF.

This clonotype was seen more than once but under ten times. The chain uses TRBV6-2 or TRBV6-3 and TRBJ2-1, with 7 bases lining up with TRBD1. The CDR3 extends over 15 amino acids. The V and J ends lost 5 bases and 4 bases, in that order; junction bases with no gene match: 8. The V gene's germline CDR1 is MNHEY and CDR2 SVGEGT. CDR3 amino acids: CASSPLRTGYNEQFF. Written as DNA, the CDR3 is TGTGCCAGCAGTCCCCTGAGGACAGGTTACAATGAGCAGTTCTTC.

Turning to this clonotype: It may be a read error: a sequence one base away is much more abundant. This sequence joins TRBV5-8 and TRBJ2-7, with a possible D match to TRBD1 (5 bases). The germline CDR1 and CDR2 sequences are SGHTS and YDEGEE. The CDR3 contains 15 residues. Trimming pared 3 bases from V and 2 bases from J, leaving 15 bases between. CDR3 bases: TGTGCCAGCAGCTCGGTTTGGACAAAGACCTACGAGCAGTACTTC. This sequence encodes CASSSVWTKTYEQYF.

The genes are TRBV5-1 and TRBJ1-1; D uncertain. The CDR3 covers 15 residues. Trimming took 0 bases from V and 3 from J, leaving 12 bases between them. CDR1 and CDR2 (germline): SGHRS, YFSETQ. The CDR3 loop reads CASSLDGWTDTEAFF. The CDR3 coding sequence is TGCGCCAGCAGCTTGGACGGGTGGACGGACACTGAAGCTTTCTTT.

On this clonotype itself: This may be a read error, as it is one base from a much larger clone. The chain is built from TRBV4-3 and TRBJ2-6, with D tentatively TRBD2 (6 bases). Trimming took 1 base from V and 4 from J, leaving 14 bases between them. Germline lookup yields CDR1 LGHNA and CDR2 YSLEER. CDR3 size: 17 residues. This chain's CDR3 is CASSQVPGGVGANVLTF. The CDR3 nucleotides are TGCGCCAGCAGCCAAGTTCCCGGCGGGGTAGGGGCCAACGTCCTGACTTTC.

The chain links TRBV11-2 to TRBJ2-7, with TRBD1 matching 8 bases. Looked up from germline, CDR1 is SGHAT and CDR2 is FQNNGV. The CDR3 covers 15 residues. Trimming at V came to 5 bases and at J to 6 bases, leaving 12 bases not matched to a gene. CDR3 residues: CASSQRTGIFGEQYF. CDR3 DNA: TGTGCCAGCAGCCAGCGGACAGGGATCTTCGGCGAGCAGTACTTC. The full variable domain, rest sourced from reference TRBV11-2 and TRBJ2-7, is EAGVAQSPRYKIIEKRQSVAFWCNPISGHATLYWYQQILGQGPKLLIQFQNNGVVDDSQLPKDRFSAERLKGVDSTLKIQPAKLEDSAVYLCASSQRTGIFGEQYFGPGTRLTVT.

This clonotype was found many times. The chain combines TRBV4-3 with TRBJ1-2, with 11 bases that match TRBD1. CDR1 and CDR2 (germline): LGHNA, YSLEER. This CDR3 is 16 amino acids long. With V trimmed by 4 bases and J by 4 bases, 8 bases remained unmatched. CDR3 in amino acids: CASSLRTGGRSYGYTF. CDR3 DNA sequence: TGCGCCAGCAGCCTGCGGACAGGGGGCAGGAGCTATGGCTACACCTTC.

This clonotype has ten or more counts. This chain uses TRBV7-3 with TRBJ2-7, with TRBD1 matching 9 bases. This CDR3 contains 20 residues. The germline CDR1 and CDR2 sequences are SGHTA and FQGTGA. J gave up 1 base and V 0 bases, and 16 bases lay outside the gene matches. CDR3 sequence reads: CASSLTQISVWDRVSYEQYF. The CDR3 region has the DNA TGTGCCAGCAGCTTAACGCAAATCTCCGTCTGGGACAGGGTATCCTACGAGCAGTACTTC.

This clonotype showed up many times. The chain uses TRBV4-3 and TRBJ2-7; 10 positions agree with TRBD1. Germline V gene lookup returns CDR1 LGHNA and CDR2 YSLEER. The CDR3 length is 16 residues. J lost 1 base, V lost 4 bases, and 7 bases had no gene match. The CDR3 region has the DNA TGCGCCAGCAGCCGCTATTGGGACAGGGGATCCTACGAGCAGTACTTC. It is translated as CASSRYWDRGSYEQYF.

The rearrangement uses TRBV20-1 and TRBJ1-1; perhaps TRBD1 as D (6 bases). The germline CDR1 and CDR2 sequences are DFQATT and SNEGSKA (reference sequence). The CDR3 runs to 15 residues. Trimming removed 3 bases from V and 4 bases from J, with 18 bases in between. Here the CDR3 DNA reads TGCAGTGCTAGGGGGGGGGCGGTAGATGGCACTGAAGCTTTCTTT. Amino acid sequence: CSARGGAVDGTEAFF.